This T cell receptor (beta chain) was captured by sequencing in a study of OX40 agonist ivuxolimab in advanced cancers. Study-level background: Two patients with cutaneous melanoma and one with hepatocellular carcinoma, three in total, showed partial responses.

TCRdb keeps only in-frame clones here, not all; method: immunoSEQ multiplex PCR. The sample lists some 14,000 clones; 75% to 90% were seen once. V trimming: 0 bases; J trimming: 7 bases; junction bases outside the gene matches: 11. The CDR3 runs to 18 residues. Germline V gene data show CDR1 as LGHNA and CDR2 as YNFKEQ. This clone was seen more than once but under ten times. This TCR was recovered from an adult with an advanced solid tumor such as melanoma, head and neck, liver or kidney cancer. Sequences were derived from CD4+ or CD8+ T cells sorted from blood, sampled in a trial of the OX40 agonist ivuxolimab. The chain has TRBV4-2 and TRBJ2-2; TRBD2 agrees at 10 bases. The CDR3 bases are TGTGCCAGCAGCCAAGATGAGGCCAGCGGGGGGGCGTTCGGGGAGCTGTTTTTT. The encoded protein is CASSQDEASGGAFGELFF.